This passage covers 6 T cell receptor beta chains from one sample sequenced in a study of blood T cell repertoires in COVID-19. Libraries were prepared by immunoSEQ multiplex PCR; TCRdb keeps only in-frame clonotypes and omits some of them. This repertoire shows approximately 250,000 clones, around four fifths found once; its top ten account for 6% to 7%. The sample taken for sequencing was peripheral blood. These receptors were obtained from a woman aged 55-69 years with active or convalescent COVID-19.

V usage is TRBV5-1 and J usage is TRBJ1-2; the D is unclear. The CDR3 spans 13 residues. CDR1 is SGHRS, CDR2 YFSETQ, per germline. V was clipped by 4 bases and J by 3 bases, with 10 bases between them. The CDR3 sequence: CASSSGNDYGYTF. The CDR3 DNA is TGCGCCAGCAGCAGCGGGAACGACTATGGCTACACCTTC. The full variable domain, in which reference TRBV5-1 and TRBJ1-2 provide the parts outside the CDR3, is KAGVTQTPRYLIKTRGQQVTLSCSPISGHRSVSWYQQTPGQGLQFLFEYFSETQRNKGNFPGRFSGRQFSNSRSEMNVSTLELGDSALYLCASSSGNDYGYTFGSGTRLTVV.

The rearrangement links TRBV5-5 to TRBJ2-5; 7 bases map to TRBD2. The V gene end was trimmed by 3 bases and the J gene end by 5 bases; junction bases not matched to a gene: 4. The CDR3 extends over 13 amino acids. CDR1 SGHKS and CDR2 YYEKEE come from the germline V gene (reference sequence). CDR3 coding DNA: TGTGCCAGCAGCTGGCGGGGAGGGGAGACCCAGTACTTC. It encodes CASSWRGGETQYF.

This clone was picked up a small number of times. V and J are TRBV7-9 and TRBJ2-5, with D tentatively TRBD2 (6 bases). CDR3 length: 17 residues. V was cut by 5 bases and J by 4 bases, with 23 bases left in between. The germline gives CDR1 SEHNR, CDR2 FQNEAQ (reference sequence). The CDR3 loop is CASSPTGGWGVGETQYF. CDR3 DNA: TGTGCCAGCAGCCCCACCGGGGGTTGGGGAGTAGGAGAGACCCAGTACTTC.

The J gene is TRBJ2-7, the V gene TRBV4-2; weak D call: TRBD2 (6 bases). The length of the CDR3 is 12 residues. Trimming removed 5 bases at V and 5 bases at J, with 10 bases between. From germline, CDR1 is LGHNA and CDR2 YNFKEQ. The CDR3 DNA reads TGTGCCAGCAGCAACGCGGGAAACGAGCAGTACTTC. Its protein product is CASSNAGNEQYF.

The chain couples TRBV14 to TRBJ2-7, with 7 bases identical to TRBD1. CDR1 SGHDN and CDR2 FVKESK come from the germline V gene. The trim removed 0 bases at V and 3 bases at J, leaving 5 bases unmatched. This CDR3 has 15 residues. In DNA, the CDR3 is TGTGCCAGCAGCCAAGAGACAGGGTTGGGCTACGAGCAGTACGTC. Translation: CASSQETGLGYEQYV.

The chain joins TRBV30 to TRBJ1-2, with 7 bases lining up with TRBD1. Trimming removed 2 bases from V and 4 bases from J; junction bases left unmatched: 7. Germline V gene lookup returns CDR1 GTSNPN and CDR2 SVGIG (reference sequence). The CDR3 spans 14 residues. This chain's CDR3 is CAWSRPGQPYGYTF. CDR3 sequence (DNA): TGTGCCTGGAGTCGCCCGGGACAGCCCTATGGCTACACCTTC. The full variable domain, with the rest looked up from reference TRBV30 and TRBJ1-2, is SQTIHQWPATLVQPVGSPLSLECTVEGTSNPNLYWYRQAAGRGLQLLFYSVGIGQISSEVPQNLSASRPQDRQFILSSKKLLLSDSGFYLCAWSRPGQPYGYTFGSGTRLTVV.